This T cell receptor (beta chain) emerged from a study of T cell responses to AZD1222 COVID-19 vaccine. General study results and limits: Clonal diversity was possibly underestimated, and the donors were mostly white British, with more females. Close to half of all spike-specific TCRs reportedly target regions of the variants that are unmutated. Recipients of AZD1222 seropositive at baseline numbered only five or six.

Regarding this clone: The antigen is unknown.

Profiled with immunoSEQ multiplex PCR; TCRdb holds only in-frame clones, not every one. This table has about 56,000 clones, 75% to 90% appearing once. V lost 0 bases to trimming and J lost 7 bases, with 12 bases between them. The germline CDR1 and CDR2 sequences are SGHAT and FQNNGV. This CDR3 contains 14 residues. The origin of this receptor is an adult who received the AZD1222 COVID-19 vaccine. The specimen was peripheral blood, collected 28 days after the second AZD1222 dose. The gene calls are TRBV11-2 and TRBJ2-5, with a weak D call TRBD2 (5 bases). The chain's CDR3 is CASSLDGGSSTQYF. DNA for the CDR3: TGTGCCAGCAGCTTAGACGGCGGGTCCTCGACCCAGTACTTC.